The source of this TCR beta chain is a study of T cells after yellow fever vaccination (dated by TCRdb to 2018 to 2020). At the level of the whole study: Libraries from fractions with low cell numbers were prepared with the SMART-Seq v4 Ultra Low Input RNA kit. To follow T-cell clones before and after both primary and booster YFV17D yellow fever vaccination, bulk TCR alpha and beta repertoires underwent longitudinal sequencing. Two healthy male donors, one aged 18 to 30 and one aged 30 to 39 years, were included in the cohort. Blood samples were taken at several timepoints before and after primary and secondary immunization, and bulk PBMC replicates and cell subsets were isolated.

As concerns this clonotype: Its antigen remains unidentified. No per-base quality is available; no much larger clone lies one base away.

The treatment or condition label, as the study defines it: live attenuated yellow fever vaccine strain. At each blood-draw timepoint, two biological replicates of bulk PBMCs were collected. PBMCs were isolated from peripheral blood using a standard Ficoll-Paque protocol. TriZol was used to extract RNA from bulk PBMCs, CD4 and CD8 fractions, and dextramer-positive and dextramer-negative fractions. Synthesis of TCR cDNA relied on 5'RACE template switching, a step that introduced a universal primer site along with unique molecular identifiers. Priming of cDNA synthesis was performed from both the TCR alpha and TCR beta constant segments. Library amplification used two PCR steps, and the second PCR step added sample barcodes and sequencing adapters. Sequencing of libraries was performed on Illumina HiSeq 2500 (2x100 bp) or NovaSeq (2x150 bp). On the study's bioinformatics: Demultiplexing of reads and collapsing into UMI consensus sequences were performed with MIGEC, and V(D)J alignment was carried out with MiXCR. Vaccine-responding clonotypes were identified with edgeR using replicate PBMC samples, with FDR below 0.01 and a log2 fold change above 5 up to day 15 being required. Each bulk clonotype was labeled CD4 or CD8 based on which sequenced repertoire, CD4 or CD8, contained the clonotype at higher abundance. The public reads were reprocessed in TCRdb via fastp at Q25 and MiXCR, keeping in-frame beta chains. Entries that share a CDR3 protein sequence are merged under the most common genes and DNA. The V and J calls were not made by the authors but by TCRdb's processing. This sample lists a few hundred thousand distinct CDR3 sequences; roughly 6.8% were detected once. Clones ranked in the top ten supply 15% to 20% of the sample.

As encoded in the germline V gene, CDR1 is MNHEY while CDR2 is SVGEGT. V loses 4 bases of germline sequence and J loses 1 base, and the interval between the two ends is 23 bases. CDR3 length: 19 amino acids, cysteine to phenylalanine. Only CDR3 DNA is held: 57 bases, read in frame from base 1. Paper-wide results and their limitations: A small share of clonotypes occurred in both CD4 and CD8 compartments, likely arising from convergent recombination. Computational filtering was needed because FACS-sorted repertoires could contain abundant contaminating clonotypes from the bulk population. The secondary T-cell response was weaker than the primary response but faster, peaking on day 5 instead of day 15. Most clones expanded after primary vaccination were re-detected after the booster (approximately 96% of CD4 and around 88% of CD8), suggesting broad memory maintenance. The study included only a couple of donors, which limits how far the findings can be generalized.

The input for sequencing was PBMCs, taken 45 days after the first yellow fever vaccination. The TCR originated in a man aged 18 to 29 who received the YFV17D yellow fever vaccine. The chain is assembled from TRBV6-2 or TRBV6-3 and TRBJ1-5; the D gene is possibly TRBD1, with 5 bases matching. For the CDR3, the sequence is CASSFSKGGRARSNQPQHF. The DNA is TGTGCCAGCAGTTTCAGTAAGGGCGGCAGGGCGAGAAGCAATCAGCCCCAGCATTTT.